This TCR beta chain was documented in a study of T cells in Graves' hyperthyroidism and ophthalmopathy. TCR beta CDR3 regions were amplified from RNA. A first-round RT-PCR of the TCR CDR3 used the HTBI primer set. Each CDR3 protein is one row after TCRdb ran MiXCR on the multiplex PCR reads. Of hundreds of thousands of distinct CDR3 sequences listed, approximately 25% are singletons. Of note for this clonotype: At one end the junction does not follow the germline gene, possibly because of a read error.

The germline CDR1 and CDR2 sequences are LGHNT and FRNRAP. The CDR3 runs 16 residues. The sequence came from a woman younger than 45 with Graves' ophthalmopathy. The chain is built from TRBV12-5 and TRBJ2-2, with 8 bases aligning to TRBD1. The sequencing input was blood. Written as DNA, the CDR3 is TGTGCTAGTAGCTCCGGACAGGGTGAGGGCACCGGGGAGCCGTTTTTT. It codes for CASSSGQGEGTGEPFF.